Here is one TCR beta chain with its context. The antigen is undetermined. The data derive from a study of memory CD4+ T cells and cytomegalovirus serostatus. Study background: This sample comes from healthy Belgian adults, eight or nine CMV seropositive, 24 seronegative. Whole-study findings and limits: Suggested: most of the CMV-linked TCR signature lies in CD4+ memory cells.

The sort gate was single viable CD3+CD4+CD8-CD45RO+ cells for memory CD4+ T cells. Germline CDR1 and CDR2: MDHEN and SYDVKM. The CDR3 is 15 residues long. With 8 bases clipped from V and 4 bases from J, the junction kept 13 bases outside the gene matches. Original data processing: After removing out-of-frame reads, approximately 2 million distinct TCRbeta sequences remained. Generated by immunoSEQ multiplex PCR, the TCRdb table keeps only in-frame clones and is missing some. That table is the source of V, J and clone size, and D and trimming were worked out from the DNA. This table has some 66,000 clones, 76% appearing once.

The rearrangement uses TRBV28 and TRBJ1-2; TRBD1 agrees at 7 bases. The TCR originated in an adult in good health and CMV-seropositive. The sample was memory CD4+ T cells from blood. The DNA for the CDR3 is TGTGCCAGCGTCAAATCGGGACAGCGGTTCTATGGCTACACCTTC. As protein: CASVKSGQRFYGYTF.